These 9 T cell receptor beta chains were sequenced from one sample in a study of shared clonotypes between healthy human individuals. Libraries were prepared by immunoSEQ multiplex PCR; TCRdb keeps only in-frame clonotypes and omits some of them. The sample yields more than 1,200,000 clones, approximately 98.5% seen once. Sequencing used naive CD4+ T cells sorted from blood. Specified subset: CD45RA+ positively selected. These TCRs come from a man aged 30 to 45 in good health.

For this clone: The sample has other DNA sequences that encode this CDR3 too. The chain is built from TRBV6-5 and TRBJ1-5, with 8 bases that match TRBD1. Germline values: CDR1 MNHEY, CDR2 SVGAGI. The J segment lost 5 bases and the V segment lost 6 bases, leaving 6 bases of the junction unmatched. The CDR3 has 14 residues. The CDR3 loop is CASRSGTGYQPQHF. The CDR3, as DNA: TGTGCCAGCAGATCCGGGACAGGCTATCAGCCCCAGCATTTT.

This chain joins TRBV4-1 and TRBJ2-2; a possible D gene is TRBD2 (6 bases). The CDR3 consists of 14 residues. Trimming left V 4 bases short and J 6 bases short, with 12 bases between. Germline V gene sequence: CDR1 MGHRA, CDR2 YSYEKL. The CDR3 loop reads CASSPDYVAGELFF. The CDR3 bases are TGCGCCAGCAGCCCGGACTACGTTGCCGGGGAGCTGTTTTTT.

This clone showed up just once. CDR3 protein: CASTGVFTGELFF. The CDR3 nucleotides are TGTGCCAGCACAGGGGTCTTCACCGGGGAGCTGTTTTTT. The chain uses TRBV19 and TRBJ2-2; 7 nucleotides align to TRBD1. Trimming cost V 9 bases and J 4 bases; bases outside gene matches: 5. The CDR3 covers 13 residues. Germline-derived CDR1 and CDR2 are LNHDA and SQIVND (reference sequence). Full variable domain (missing parts from reference TRBV19 and TRBJ2-2): DGGITQSPKYLFRKEGQNVTLSCEQNLNHDAMYWYRQDPGQGLRLIYYSQIVNDFQKGDIAEGYSVSREKKESFPLTVTSAQKNPTAFYLCASTGVFTGELFFGEGSRLTVL.

The chain uses TRBV2 and TRBJ1-2; possibly TRBD1 for D (5 bases). CDR1 and CDR2 from the germline V gene are SNHLY and FYNNEI. The ends were cut back, 3 bases at V and 7 bases at J, with 9 bases in the middle. The CDR3 is made up of 12 amino acids. CDR3 sequence: CASSETGGGYTF. The CDR3 DNA follows: TGTGCCAGCAGTGAGACCGGGGGTGGCTACACCTTC.

V gene TRBV7-9 combines with J gene TRBJ2-7; 9 positions agree with TRBD2. J gave up 3 bases and V 4 bases, and 7 bases lay outside the gene matches. The CDR3 extends over 15 amino acids. Per germline, CDR1 SEHNR and CDR2 FQNEAQ (reference sequence). DNA for the CDR3: TGTGCCAGCAGCTCCCCGGGACTAGCAGACTACGAGCAGTACTTC. Translation gives CASSSPGLADYEQYF.

This rearrangement joins TRBV11-2 to TRBJ2-7; D is uncertain. CDR1 is SGHAT and CDR2 is FQNNGV in the germline V gene. The length of the CDR3 is 13 residues. V was shortened by 5 bases and J by 7 bases, with 15 bases between the two germline ends. The chain's CDR3 is CASSPQLMLEQYF. CDR3 DNA sequence: TGTGCCAGCAGCCCCCAGTTGATGTTAGAGCAGTACTTC.

The V and J genes are TRBV27 and TRBJ2-7, with 8 bases aligning to TRBD1. CDR1 and CDR2 from the germline V gene are MNHEY and SMNVEV (reference sequence). This CDR3 is 14 amino acids long. V lost 5 bases to trimming and J lost 2 bases; unmatched junction nucleotides: 5. CDR3 coding DNA: TGTGCCAGCAGTCCGGGACAGGTTACCTACGAGCAGTACTTC. Its translation is CASSPGQVTYEQYF.

V gene TRBV7-8 combines with J gene TRBJ1-2; D perhaps matches TRBD1 (5 bases). Per germline, CDR1 SGHVS and CDR2 FQNEAQ. This CDR3 region has 15 residues. The V end was cut by 0 bases, the J end by 4 bases, with 12 bases between. The CDR3 spells CASSLAATGLYGYTF. For the CDR3, the DNA is TGTGCCAGCAGCTTAGCTGCAACAGGACTCTATGGCTACACCTTC.

This chain links TRBV2 with TRBJ2-1, with D hard to call. V lost 11 bases and J 0 bases, leaving 14 bases between the germline ends. CDR1 is SNHLY and CDR2 is FYNNEI in the germline V gene. CDR3 length: 14 amino acids. Here the CDR3 reads CAHSVGSSYNEQFF. Written as DNA, the CDR3 is TGTGCCCACAGCGTAGGTAGCTCCTACAATGAGCAGTTCTTC.